This TCR beta chain derives from a study of T cell responses to AZD1222 COVID-19 vaccine. General study findings and limits: CD4 TCRs covered the whole spike, strongest at regions 160-218 and 743-854.

Using immunoSEQ multiplex PCR, the repertoire was profiled, and TCRdb retains in-frame clones only, with some absent. This repertoire shows 150,000 or so clones, around 90% found once; its top ten account for 1.9%. The germline V gene has CDR1 SGHTA and CDR2 FQGNSA. The CDR3 totals 15 residues. V lost 5 bases and J lost 4; bases outside the gene matches: 10. Of note for this clone: The antigen remains unidentified.

The chain recombines TRBV7-2 with TRBJ2-7, with TRBD1 matching over 8 bases. The sample consisted of peripheral blood, taken on day 0 of AZD1222 vaccination. The clonotype was recovered from an adult in good health. CDR3 sequence reads: CASSPQGALYYEQYF. The CDR3 coding sequence is TGTGCCAGCAGCCCCCAGGGGGCGCTCTATTACGAGCAGTACTTC.